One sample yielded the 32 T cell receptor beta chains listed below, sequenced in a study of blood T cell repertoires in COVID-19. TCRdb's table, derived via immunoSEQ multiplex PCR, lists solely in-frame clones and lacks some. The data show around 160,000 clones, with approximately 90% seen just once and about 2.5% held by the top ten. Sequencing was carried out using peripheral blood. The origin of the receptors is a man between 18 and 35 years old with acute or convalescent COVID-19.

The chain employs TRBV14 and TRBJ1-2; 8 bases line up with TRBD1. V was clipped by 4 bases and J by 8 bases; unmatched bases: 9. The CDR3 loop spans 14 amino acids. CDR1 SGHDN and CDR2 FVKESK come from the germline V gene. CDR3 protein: CASSLLGQGGGYTF. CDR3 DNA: TGTGCCAGCAGCCTCCTCGGACAGGGCGGAGGCTACACCTTC.

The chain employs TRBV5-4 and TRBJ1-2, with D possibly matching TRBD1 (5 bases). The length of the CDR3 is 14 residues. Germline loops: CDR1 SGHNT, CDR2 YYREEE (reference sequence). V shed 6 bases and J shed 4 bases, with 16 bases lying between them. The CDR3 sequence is CASNVGGTSYGYTF. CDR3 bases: TGTGCCAGCAACGTAGGAGGGACCTCCTATGGCTACACCTTC. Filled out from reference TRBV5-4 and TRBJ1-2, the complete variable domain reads ETGVTQSPTHLIKTRGQQVTLRCSSQSGHNTVSWYQQALGQGPQFIFQYYREEENGRGNFPPRFSGLQFPNYSSELNVNALELDDSALYLCASNVGGTSYGYTFGSGTRLTVV.

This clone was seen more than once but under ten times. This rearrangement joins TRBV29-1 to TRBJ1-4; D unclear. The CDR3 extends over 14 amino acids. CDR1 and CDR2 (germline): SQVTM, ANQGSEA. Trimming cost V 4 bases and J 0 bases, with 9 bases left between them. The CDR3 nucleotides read TGCAGCGTTGGGATCGGGGCAACTAATGAAAAACTGTTTTTT. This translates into CSVGIGATNEKLFF.

DNA of the CDR3: TGTGCCTGGAGGCCAAATTCTGGGACAGGGAACTCACCCCTCCACTTT. The encoded protein is CAWRPNSGTGNSPLHF. The chain couples TRBV30 to TRBJ1-6, with 9 bases lining up with TRBD1. Germline CDR1 and CDR2: GTSNPN and SVGIG (reference sequence). V dropped 3 bases and J dropped 10; count of bases not matched to a gene: 13. The CDR3 is 16 amino acids.

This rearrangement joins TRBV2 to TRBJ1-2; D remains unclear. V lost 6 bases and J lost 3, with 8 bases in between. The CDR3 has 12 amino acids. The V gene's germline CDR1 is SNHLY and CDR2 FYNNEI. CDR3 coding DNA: TGTGCCAGCAGCCCTCCCCACTATGGCTACACCTTC. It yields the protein CASSPPHYGYTF. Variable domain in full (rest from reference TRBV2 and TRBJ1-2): EPEVTQTPSHQVTQMGQEVILRCVPISNHLYFYWYRQILGQKVEFLVSFYNNEISEKSEIFDDQFSVERPDGSNFTLKIRSTKLEDSAMYFCASSPPHYGYTFGSGTRLTVV.

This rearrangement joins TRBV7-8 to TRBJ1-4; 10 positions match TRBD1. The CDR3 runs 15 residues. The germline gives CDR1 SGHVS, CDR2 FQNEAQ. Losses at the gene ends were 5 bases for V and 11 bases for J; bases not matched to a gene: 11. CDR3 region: CASSPSDRGGEKLFF. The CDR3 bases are TGTGCCAGCAGCCCCTCGGACAGGGGGGGAGAGAAACTGTTTTTT. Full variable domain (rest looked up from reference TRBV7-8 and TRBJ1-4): GAGVSQSPRYKVAKRGQDVALRCDPISGHVSLFWYQQALGQGPEFLTYFQNEAQLDKSGLPSDRFFAERPEGSVSTLKIQRTQQEDSAVYLCASSPSDRGGEKLFFGSGTQLSVL.

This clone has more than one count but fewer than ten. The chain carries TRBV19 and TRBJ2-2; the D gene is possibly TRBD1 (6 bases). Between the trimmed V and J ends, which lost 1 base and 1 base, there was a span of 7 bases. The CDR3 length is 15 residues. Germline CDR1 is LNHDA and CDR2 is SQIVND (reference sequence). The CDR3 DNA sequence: TGTGCCAGTAGTATAGCGGGACAGAACACCGGGGAGCTGTTTTTT. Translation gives CASSIAGQNTGELFF.

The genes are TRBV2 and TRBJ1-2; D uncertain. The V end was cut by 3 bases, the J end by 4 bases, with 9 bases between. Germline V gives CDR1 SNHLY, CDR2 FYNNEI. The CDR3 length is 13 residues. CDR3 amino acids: CASSDSRFYGYTF. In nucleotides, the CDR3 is TGTGCCAGCAGTGATTCTAGGTTCTATGGCTACACCTTC.

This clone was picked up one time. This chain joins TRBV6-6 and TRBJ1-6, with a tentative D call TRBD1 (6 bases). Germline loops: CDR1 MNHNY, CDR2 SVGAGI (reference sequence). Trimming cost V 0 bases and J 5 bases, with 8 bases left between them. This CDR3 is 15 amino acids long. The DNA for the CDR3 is TGTGCCAGCAGTTACTCGGACAGTCATAATTCACCCCTCCACTTT. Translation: CASSYSDSHNSPLHF.

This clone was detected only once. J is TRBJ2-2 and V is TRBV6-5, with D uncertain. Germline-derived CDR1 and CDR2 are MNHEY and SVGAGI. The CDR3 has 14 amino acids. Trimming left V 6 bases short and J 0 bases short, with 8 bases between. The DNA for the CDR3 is TGTGCCAGCAGACCCCAGGCGAACACCGGGGAGCTGTTTTTT. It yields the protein CASRPQANTGELFF.

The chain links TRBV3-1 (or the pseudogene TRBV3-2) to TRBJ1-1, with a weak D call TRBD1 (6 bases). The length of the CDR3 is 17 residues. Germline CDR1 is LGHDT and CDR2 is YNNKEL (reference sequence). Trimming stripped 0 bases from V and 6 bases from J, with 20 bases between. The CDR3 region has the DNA TGTGCCAGCAGCCAAGATGGTGGAACAGGGTTGGTCGCTGAAGCTTTCTTT. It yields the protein CASSQDGGTGLVAEAFF.

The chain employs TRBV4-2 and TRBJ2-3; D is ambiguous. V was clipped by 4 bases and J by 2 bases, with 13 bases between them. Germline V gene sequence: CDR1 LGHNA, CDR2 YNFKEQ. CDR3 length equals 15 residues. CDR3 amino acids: CASSREYAPTDTQYF. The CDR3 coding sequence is TGTGCCAGCAGCCGTGAGTACGCCCCCACAGATACGCAGTATTTT.

Here the CDR3 DNA reads TGTGCCAGCAGCCCCAACCCCACAGGGTTATCGGACGAGCAGTACTTC. Its translation: CASSPNPTGLSDEQYF. This sequence joins TRBV9 and TRBJ2-7; D might be TRBD1 (6 bases). The CDR3 is 16 residues long. V was pared by 4 bases and J by 5 bases, with 22 bases between. Germline loops: CDR1 SGDLS, CDR2 YYNGEE.

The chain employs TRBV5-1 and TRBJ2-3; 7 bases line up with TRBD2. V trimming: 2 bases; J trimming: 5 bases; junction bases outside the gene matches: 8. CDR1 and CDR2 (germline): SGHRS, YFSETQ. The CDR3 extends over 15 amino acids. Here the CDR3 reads CASSFTGGGGDTQYF. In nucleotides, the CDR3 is TGCGCCAGCAGCTTCACGGGAGGTGGAGGAGATACGCAGTATTTT.

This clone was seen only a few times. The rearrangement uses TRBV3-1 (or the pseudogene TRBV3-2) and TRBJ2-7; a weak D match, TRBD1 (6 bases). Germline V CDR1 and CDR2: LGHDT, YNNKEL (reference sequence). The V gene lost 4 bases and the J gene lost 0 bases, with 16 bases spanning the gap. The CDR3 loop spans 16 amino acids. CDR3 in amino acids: CASSPGQGRTSYEQYF. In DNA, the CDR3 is TGTGCCAGCAGCCCGGGGCAGGGGCGAACCTCCTACGAGCAGTACTTC.

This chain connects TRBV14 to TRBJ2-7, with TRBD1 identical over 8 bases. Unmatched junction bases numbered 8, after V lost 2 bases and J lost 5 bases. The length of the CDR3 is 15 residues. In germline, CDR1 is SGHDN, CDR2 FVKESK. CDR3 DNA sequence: TGTGCCAGCAGCCAAAGGTCCGACAGGGGAAACGAGCAGTACTTC. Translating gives CASSQRSDRGNEQYF.

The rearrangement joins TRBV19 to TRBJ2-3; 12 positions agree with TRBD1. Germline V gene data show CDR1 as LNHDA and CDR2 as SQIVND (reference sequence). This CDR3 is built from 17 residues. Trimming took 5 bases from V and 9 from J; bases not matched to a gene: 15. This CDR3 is CASSSPGQGAEGATQYF. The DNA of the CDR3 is TGTGCCAGTAGTTCGCCGGGACAGGGGGCCGAGGGGGCCACGCAGTATTTT.

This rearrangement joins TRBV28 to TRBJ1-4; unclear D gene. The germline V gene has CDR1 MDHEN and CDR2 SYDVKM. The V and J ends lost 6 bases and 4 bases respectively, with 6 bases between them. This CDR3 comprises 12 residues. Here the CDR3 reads CASSQINEKLFF. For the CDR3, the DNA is TGTGCCAGCAGCCAGATTAATGAAAAACTGTTTTTT.

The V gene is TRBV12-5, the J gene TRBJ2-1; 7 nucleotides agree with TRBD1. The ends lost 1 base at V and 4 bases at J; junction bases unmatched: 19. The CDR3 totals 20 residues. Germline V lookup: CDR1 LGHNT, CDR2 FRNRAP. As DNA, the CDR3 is TGTGCTAGTGGTTTGGACACAGGGGTGGGTACTGTGGGGTTTTACAATGAGCAGTTCTTC. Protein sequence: CASGLDTGVGTVGFYNEQFF.

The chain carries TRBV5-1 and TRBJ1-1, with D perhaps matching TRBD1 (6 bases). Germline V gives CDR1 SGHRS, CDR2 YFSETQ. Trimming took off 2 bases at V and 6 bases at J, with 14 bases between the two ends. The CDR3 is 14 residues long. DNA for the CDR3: TGCGCCAGCAGCTTAAGGGCGGGGGGCCCTGAAGCTTTCTTT. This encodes CASSLRAGGPEAFF. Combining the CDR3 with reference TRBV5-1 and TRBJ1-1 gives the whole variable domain KAGVTQTPRYLIKTRGQQVTLSCSPISGHRSVSWYQQTPGQGLQFLFEYFSETQRNKGNFPGRFSGRQFSNSRSEMNVSTLELGDSALYLCASSLRAGGPEAFFGQGTRLTVV.

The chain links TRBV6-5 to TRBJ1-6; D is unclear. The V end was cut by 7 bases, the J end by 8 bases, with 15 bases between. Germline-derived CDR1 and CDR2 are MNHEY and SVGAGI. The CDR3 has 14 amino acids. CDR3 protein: CASTSYRSDSPLHF. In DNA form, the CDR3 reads TGTGCCAGCACCTCCTATCGTAGTGATTCACCCCTCCACTTT.

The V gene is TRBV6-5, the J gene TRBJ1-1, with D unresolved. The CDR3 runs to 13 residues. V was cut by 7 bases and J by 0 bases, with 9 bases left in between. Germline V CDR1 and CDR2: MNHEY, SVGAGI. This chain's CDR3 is CASIYSLNTEAFF. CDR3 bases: TGTGCCAGCATCTACAGCTTGAACACTGAAGCTTTCTTT.

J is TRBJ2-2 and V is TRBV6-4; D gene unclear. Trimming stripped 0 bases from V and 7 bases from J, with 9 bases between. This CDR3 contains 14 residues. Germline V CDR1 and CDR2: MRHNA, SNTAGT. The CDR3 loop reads CASSDSPESGELFF. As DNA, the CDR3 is TGTGCCAGCAGTGACTCTCCGGAGAGCGGGGAGCTGTTTTTT.

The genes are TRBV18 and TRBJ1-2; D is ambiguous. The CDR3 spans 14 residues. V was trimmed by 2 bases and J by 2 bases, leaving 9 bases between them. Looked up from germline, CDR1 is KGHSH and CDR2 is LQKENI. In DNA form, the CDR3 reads TGTGCCAGCTCACCAGCAGGAACAAACTATGGCTACACCTTC. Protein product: CASSPAGTNYGYTF.

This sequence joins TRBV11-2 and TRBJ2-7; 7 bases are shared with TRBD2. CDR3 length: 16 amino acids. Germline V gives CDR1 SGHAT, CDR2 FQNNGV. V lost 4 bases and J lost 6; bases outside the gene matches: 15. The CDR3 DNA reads TGTGCCAGCAGCTCAAACCTCGGCGGGAGAGGGTCCGAGCAGTACTTC. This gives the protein CASSSNLGGRGSEQYF.

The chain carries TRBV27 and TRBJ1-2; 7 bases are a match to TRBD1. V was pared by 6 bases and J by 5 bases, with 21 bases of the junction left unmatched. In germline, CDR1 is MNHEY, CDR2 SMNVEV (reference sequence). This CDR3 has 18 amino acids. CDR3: CASSKGKTGGGPLYGYTF. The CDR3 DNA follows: TGTGCCAGCAGCAAAGGGAAAACAGGAGGGGGCCCTCTTTATGGCTACACCTTC.

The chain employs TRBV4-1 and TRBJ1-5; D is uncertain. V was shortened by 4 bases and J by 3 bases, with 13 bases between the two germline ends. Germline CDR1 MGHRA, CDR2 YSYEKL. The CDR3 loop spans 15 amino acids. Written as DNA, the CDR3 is TGCGCCAGCAGCCCCCCATGGGCGTCCAATCAGCCCCAGCATTTT. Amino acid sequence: CASSPPWASNQPQHF.

The CDR3 is CSAQAGARYTF. The CDR3 DNA sequence: TGCAGTGCTCAGGCTGGGGCTCGCTACACCTTC. V gene TRBV20-1 combines with J gene TRBJ1-2, with D possibly TRBD1 on 5 matching bases. CDR3 size: 11 residues. Germline lookup yields CDR1 DFQATT and CDR2 SNEGSKA (reference sequence). Trimming stripped 5 bases from V and 9 bases from J, with 13 bases between.

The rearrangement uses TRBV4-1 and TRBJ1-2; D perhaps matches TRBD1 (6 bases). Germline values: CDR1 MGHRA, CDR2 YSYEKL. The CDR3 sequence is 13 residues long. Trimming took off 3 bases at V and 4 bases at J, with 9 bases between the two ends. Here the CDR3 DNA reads TGCGCCAGCAGCCAGGCGGACAGCTATGGCTACACCTTC. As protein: CASSQADSYGYTF.

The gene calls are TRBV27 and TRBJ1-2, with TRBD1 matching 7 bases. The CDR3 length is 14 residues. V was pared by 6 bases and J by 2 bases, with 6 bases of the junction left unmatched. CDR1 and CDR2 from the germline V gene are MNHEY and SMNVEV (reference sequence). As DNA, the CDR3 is TGTGCCAGCAGCAGACCGGGACAGAACTATGGCTACACCTTC. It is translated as CASSRPGQNYGYTF.

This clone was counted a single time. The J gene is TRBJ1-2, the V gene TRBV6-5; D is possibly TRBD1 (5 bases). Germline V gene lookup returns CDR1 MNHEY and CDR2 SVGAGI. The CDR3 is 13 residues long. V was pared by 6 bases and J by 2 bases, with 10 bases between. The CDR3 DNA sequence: TGTGCCAGCAGGCGGGGCAGCAACTATGGCTACACCTTC. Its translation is CASRRGSNYGYTF.

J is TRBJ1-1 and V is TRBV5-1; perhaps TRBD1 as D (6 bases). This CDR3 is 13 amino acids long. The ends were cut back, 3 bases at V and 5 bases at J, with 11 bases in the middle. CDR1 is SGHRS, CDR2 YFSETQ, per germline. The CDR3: CASSSTGSTEAFF. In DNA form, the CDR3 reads TGCGCCAGCAGCTCGACAGGATCTACTGAAGCTTTCTTT.